The clone carrying this T cell receptor (beta chain) was recorded at least ten times. Its antigen remains unknown. This sample is drawn from a study of CD8 T cells in ankylosing spondylitis. Study results and limitations: Reportedly, disease-linked clones are significantly enriched in ankylosing spondylitis patients' matched synovial fluid.

MiXCR, run by TCRdb on the 5' RACE reads, gives a single entry per CDR3 protein. The sample has around 150,000 distinct CDR3 sequences, around a tenth seen once; the top ten hold almost 30%. The CDR3 contains 16 residues. Germline loops: CDR1 SGHNT, CDR2 YYREEE (reference sequence). Sequences were obtained from blood, either unsorted or a sorted T cell fraction (not recorded which). This sequence originates from a male donor with ankylosing spondylitis or in good health (not recorded which). This sequence joins TRBV5-4 and TRBJ2-1; tentatively, D is TRBD1 (7 bases). The CDR3 loop reads CAASLGGGGSYNEQFF. CDR3 DNA: TGTGCAGCTAGCCTTGGAGGGGGCGGCTCCTACAATGAGCAGTTCTTC. Full variable domain (remainder filled in from reference TRBV5-4 and TRBJ2-1): ETGVTQSPTHLIKTRGQQVTLRCSSQSGHNTVSWYQQALGQGPQFIFQYYREEENGRGNFPPRFSGLQFPNYSSELNVNALELDDSALYLCAASLGGGGSYNEQFFGPGTRLTVL.